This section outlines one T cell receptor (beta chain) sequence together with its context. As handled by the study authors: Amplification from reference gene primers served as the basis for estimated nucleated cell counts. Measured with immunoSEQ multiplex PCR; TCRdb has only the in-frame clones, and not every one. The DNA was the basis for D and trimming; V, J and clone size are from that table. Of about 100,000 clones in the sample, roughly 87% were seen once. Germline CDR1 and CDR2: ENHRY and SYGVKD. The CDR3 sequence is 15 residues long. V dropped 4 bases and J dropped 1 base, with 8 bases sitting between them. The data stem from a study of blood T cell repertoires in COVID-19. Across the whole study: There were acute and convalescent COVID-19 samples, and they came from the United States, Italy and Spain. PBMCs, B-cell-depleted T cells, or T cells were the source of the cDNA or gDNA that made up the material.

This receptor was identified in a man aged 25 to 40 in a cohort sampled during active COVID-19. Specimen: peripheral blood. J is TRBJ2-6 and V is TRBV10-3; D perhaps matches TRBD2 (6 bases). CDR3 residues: CAISVGGSGANVLTF. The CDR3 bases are TGTGCCATCAGTGTGGGGGGTTCTGGGGCCAACGTCCTGACTTTC.